Listed here is a single T cell receptor (beta chain). Its antigen is undetermined. J was trimmed by 3 bases and V by 5 bases; bases with no gene match: 4. Per germline, CDR1 SGHVS and CDR2 FQNEAQ. The CDR3 runs 15 residues. Measured with immunoSEQ multiplex PCR; TCRdb has only the in-frame clones, and not every one. The sample contains some 87,000 clones, 60% to 80% of which appear only once. This sample is drawn from a study of fetal regulatory T cell absence and autoimmunity. Whole-study findings and limits: The oligoclonal enrichment was interpreted as supporting antigen-driven pancreatic autoimmunity before birth in IPEX syndrome.

Sequencing was done on a sample of pancreas tissue. The genes are TRBV7-8 and TRBJ2-7; 13 positions agree with TRBD2. This TCR was recovered from a male donor with IPEX syndrome. This CDR3 reads CASSPRLAGGYEQYF. CDR3 coding DNA: TGTGCCAGCAGCCCGAGACTAGCGGGGGGCTACGAGCAGTACTTC.